This TCR beta chain comes out of a study of blood T cell repertoires in COVID-19. Study context: Nucleic acid was either cDNA or gDNA, and it came from T cells, B-cell-depleted T cells, or PBMCs.

Germline loops: CDR1 LNHNV, CDR2 YYDKDF (reference sequence). The CDR3 runs 16 residues. V lost 0 bases and J lost 0, with 9 bases in between. Produced via immunoSEQ multiplex PCR; TCRdb's table is partial and in-frame only. In the table there are 300,000 to 400,000 clones, around 87% of which are singletons. Sequencing was performed on peripheral blood. The TCR was taken from a woman aged 60-75 years with COVID-19, enrolled during active disease. The V gene is TRBV15, the J gene TRBJ1-5; D remains ambiguous. The CDR3 sequence: CATSRDLSTSNQPQHF. DNA for the CDR3: TGTGCCACCAGCAGAGATCTGAGTACTAGCAATCAGCCCCAGCATTTT. The entire variable domain, with the rest obtained from reference TRBV15 and TRBJ1-5, is as follows: DAMVIQNPRYQVTQFGKPVTLSCSQTLNHNVMYWYQQKSSQAPKLLFHYYDKDFNNEADTPDNFQSRRPNTSFCFLDIRSPGLGDTAMYLCATSRDLSTSNQPQHFGDGTRLSIL.